Here is one T cell receptor beta chain with its context. What it recognizes is unknown. The data are from a study of shared clonotypes between healthy human individuals. Study results and limitations: Read depth was anticipated to influence clonotype sharing among donors. The small donor group covered limited genetic and exposure diversity.

Trimming cost V 4 bases and J 7 bases, with 14 bases left between them. The CDR3 has 13 residues. Looked up from germline, CDR1 is ENHRY and CDR2 is SYGVKD. Unsorted PBMC replicate PCRs drew on roughly 300 ng DNA, representing 25,000 to 30,000 T cell genomes. Data came from immunoSEQ multiplex PCR; TCRdb stores just in-frame clones and leaves some out. The sample includes fewer than 550,000 clones, roughly 79% of them seen just once. The rearrangement uses TRBV10-3 and TRBJ2-7, with D unclear. The sequence derives from a woman aged 40 to 50 in good health. Some clones in this sample may be carry-over from other donors' samples. The specimen was PBMCs. The CDR3 loop is CAISVTATGEQYF. The CDR3 DNA sequence: TGTGCCATCAGTGTCACAGCGACTGGGGAGCAGTACTTC.